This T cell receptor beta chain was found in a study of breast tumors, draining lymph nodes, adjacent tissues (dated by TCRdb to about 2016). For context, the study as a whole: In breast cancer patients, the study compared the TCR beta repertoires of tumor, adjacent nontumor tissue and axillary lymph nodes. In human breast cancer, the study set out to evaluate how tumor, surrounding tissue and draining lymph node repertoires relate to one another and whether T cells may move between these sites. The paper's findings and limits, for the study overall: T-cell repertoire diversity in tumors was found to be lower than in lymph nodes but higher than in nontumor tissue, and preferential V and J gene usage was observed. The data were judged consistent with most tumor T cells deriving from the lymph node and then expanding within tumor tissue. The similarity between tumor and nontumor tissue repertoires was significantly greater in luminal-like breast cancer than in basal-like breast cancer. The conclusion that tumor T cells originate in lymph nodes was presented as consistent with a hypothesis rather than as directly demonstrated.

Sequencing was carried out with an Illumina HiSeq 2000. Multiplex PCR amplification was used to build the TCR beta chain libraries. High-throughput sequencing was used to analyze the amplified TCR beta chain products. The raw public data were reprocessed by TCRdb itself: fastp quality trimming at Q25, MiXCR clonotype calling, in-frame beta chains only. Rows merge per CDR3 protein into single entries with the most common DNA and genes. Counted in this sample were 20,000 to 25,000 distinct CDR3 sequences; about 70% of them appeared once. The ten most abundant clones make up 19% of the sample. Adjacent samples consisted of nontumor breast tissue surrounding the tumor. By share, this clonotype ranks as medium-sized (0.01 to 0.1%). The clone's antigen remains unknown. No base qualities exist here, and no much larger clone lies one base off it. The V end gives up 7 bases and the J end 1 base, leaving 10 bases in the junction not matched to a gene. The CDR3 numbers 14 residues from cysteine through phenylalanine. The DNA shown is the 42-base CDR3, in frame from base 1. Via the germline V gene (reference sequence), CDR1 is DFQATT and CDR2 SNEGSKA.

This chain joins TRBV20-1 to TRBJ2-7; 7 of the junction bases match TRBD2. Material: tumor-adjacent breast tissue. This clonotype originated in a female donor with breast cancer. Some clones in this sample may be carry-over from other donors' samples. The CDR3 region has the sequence CSVTGRDLSYEQYF. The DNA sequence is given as TGCAGTGTCACGGGGAGGGACCTTTCCTACGAGCAGTACTTC.